The rows below give T cell receptor beta chains drawn from one sample of a study of T-cell reconstitution after alpha-beta-depleted transplantation in children. TCRdb re-called the PCR reads through MiXCR, storing one row per CDR3 protein. The sample lists some 280,000 distinct CDR3 sequences; 9.9% were seen once. Sequenced here: PBMCs from the stem cell graft donor, sampled from the stem cell graft. The source of these receptors is a human donor who donated a stem cell graft to a child with SCID. Both conserved end residues are part of each CDR3. Each record gives: J gene, D gene, V gene, clone size, CDR3 protein, CDR3 DNA. The D gene is left open where the match is weak. Where a row states a size, it is once, few, many or the class of an expanded clone; other rows omit it.

j_call: TRBJ2-1
d_call: .
v_call: TRBV20-1
clone_size: few
cdr3_aa: CSATGPGGAGNEQFF
cdr3_nt: TGCAGTGCCACCGGCCCAGGGGGGGCCGGAAATGAGCAGTTCTTC

j_call: TRBJ1-3
d_call: TRBD1
v_call: TRBV29-1
clone_size: .
cdr3_aa: CSVQTGAGNTIYF
cdr3_nt: TGCAGCGTACAAACAGGGGCGGGAAACACCATATATTTT

j_call: TRBJ2-7
d_call: .
v_call: TRBV10-3
clone_size: many
cdr3_aa: CAISDVSRSYEQYF
cdr3_nt: TGTGCCATCAGTGACGTCAGCCGCTCCTACGAGCAGTACTTC

j_call: TRBJ2-7
d_call: .
v_call: TRBV2
clone_size: .
cdr3_aa: CASRSTGGLNNEQYF
cdr3_nt: TGTGCCAGCAGGTCCACCGGGGGCTTAAATAACGAGCAGTACTTC

j_call: TRBJ2-1
d_call: TRBD1
v_call: TRBV7-6
clone_size: many
cdr3_aa: CASSLLGGDEQFF
cdr3_nt: TGTGCCAGCAGCTTACTAGGGGGCGATGAGCAGTTCTTC

j_call: TRBJ2-7
d_call: TRBD1
v_call: TRBV6-5
clone_size: few
cdr3_aa: CASSYGWGQGAYEQYF
cdr3_nt: TGTGCCAGCAGTTACGGTTGGGGACAGGGCGCCTACGAGCAGTACTTC

j_call: TRBJ2-7
d_call: .
v_call: TRBV12-3/TRBV12-4
clone_size: many
cdr3_aa: CASSFHREGEQYF
cdr3_nt: TGTGCCAGCAGTTTTCACAGGGAGGGCGAGCAGTACTTC

j_call: TRBJ1-2
d_call: TRBD1
v_call: TRBV20-1
clone_size: .
cdr3_aa: CSAREGAYGYTF
cdr3_nt: TGCAGTGCCCGGGAGGGGGCCTATGGCTACACCTTC

j_call: TRBJ2-3
d_call: .
v_call: TRBV20-1
clone_size: few
cdr3_aa: CSAIVGRTDTQYF
cdr3_nt: TGCAGTGCTATTGTAGGGCGGACAGATACGCAGTATTTT

j_call: TRBJ2-7
d_call: TRBD1
v_call: TRBV20-1
clone_size: few
cdr3_aa: CSASDSGTGAYEQYF
cdr3_nt: TGCAGTGCCTCCGACTCCGGGACAGGAGCCTACGAGCAGTACTTC

j_call: TRBJ1-1
d_call: .
v_call: TRBV6-2/TRBV6-3
clone_size: few
cdr3_aa: CASSSSGGDGVEAFF
cdr3_nt: TGTGCCAGCAGTTCCAGCGGGGGAGACGGAGTTGAAGCTTTCTTT

j_call: TRBJ2-5
d_call: .
v_call: TRBV28
clone_size: many
cdr3_aa: CASSLLGEFQETQYF
cdr3_nt: TGTGCCAGCAGTTTATTGGGGGAATTCCAAGAGACCCAGTACTTC

j_call: TRBJ1-2
d_call: .
v_call: TRBV15
clone_size: few
cdr3_aa: CATSRGVAGAGYGYTF
cdr3_nt: TGTGCCACCAGCAGAGGGGTCGCGGGCGCGGGCTATGGCTACACCTTC

j_call: TRBJ2-2
d_call: TRBD2
v_call: TRBV11-2
clone_size: few
cdr3_aa: CASSLAQRGAYTGELFF
cdr3_nt: TGTGCCAGCAGCTTAGCCCAGCGGGGGGCTTACACCGGGGAGCTGTTTTTT

j_call: TRBJ1-5
d_call: TRBD1
v_call: TRBV10-3
clone_size: .
cdr3_aa: CAISEPRGTDTQPQHF
cdr3_nt: TGTGCCATCAGTGAGCCGCGGGGGACAGACACTCAGCCCCAGCATTTT

j_call: TRBJ2-1
d_call: TRBD2
v_call: TRBV12-3/TRBV12-4
clone_size: few
cdr3_aa: CASSPHRGLGSGNEQFF
cdr3_nt: TGTGCCAGCAGTCCCCACCGGGGACTAGGATCGGGTAATGAGCAGTTCTTC

j_call: TRBJ2-3
d_call: TRBD2
v_call: TRBV7-2
clone_size: many
cdr3_aa: CASSETSGGTQYF
cdr3_nt: TGTGCCAGCAGCGAGACTAGCGGGGGTACGCAGTATTTT

j_call: TRBJ2-1
d_call: TRBD2
v_call: TRBV3-1
clone_size: .
cdr3_aa: CASSQDWGTRANNEQFF
cdr3_nt: TGTGCCAGCAGCCAAGACTGGGGGACTAGAGCGAACAATGAGCAGTTCTTC

j_call: TRBJ2-7
d_call: .
v_call: TRBV5-1
clone_size: few
cdr3_aa: CASSLAGGDSSYEQYF
cdr3_nt: TGCGCCAGCAGCTTGGCCGGGGGTGATAGCTCCTACGAGCAGTACTTC

j_call: TRBJ2-7
d_call: TRBD2
v_call: TRBV12-3/TRBV12-4
clone_size: .
cdr3_aa: CASTVTGTTYEQYF
cdr3_nt: TGTGCCAGCACCGTGACCGGGACTACCTACGAGCAGTACTTC

j_call: TRBJ2-3
d_call: .
v_call: TRBV11-2
clone_size: .
cdr3_aa: CASTLRGRELRTGTDTQYF
cdr3_nt: TGTGCCAGCACCCTCAGGGGCAGGGAACTTAGGACCGGCACAGATACGCAGTATTTT

j_call: TRBJ2-3
d_call: .
v_call: TRBV3-1
clone_size: .
cdr3_aa: CASSHTSGTGRTDTQYF
cdr3_nt: TGTGCCAGCAGCCACACCAGCGGAACCGGTCGTACAGATACGCAGTATTTT

j_call: TRBJ2-5
d_call: TRBD1
v_call: TRBV5-1
clone_size: once
cdr3_aa: CASSPTDRTGEETQYF
cdr3_nt: TGCGCCAGCAGCCCTACGGACAGGACTGGGGAAGAGACCCAGTACTTC

j_call: TRBJ2-3
d_call: .
v_call: TRBV5-1
clone_size: .
cdr3_aa: CASSLGGTTDTQYF
cdr3_nt: TGCGCCAGCAGCTTGGGGGGCACGACCGATACGCAGTATTTT

j_call: TRBJ2-1
d_call: TRBD2
v_call: TRBV12-3/TRBV12-4
clone_size: .
cdr3_aa: CASSLGVAGGSYEQFF
cdr3_nt: TGTGCCAGCAGTTTGGGGGTAGCGGGGGGTAGCTATGAGCAGTTCTTC

j_call: TRBJ2-2
d_call: TRBD2
v_call: TRBV12-3/TRBV12-4
clone_size: .
cdr3_aa: CASSFGLAGGINTGELFF
cdr3_nt: TGTGCCAGCAGTTTCGGGCTAGCGGGGGGCATCAACACCGGGGAGCTGTTTTTT

j_call: TRBJ2-1
d_call: .
v_call: TRBV6-1
clone_size: .
cdr3_aa: CASSGPMYNEQFF
cdr3_nt: TGTGCCAGCAGCGGGCCCATGTACAATGAGCAGTTCTTC

j_call: TRBJ2-3
d_call: TRBD1
v_call: TRBV14
clone_size: .
cdr3_aa: CASSTDRQGGDTQYF
cdr3_nt: TGTGCCAGCAGCACTGACCGACAGGGGGGGGATACGCAGTATTTT

j_call: TRBJ2-3
d_call: .
v_call: TRBV20-1
clone_size: few
cdr3_aa: CSANDLGRADTQYF
cdr3_nt: TGCAGTGCTAATGACCTAGGCCGAGCAGATACGCAGTATTTT

j_call: TRBJ1-4
d_call: .
v_call: TRBV11-2
clone_size: few
cdr3_aa: CASSPVTGHEKLFF
cdr3_nt: TGTGCCAGCAGCCCAGTAACGGGTCATGAAAAACTGTTTTTT

j_call: TRBJ2-7
d_call: TRBD2
v_call: TRBV5-6
clone_size: few
cdr3_aa: CASSLLLAGSYEQYF
cdr3_nt: TGTGCCAGCAGCTTGTTGCTAGCGGGGTCCTACGAGCAGTACTTC

j_call: TRBJ2-7
d_call: .
v_call: TRBV4-1
clone_size: few
cdr3_aa: CASSHDGYEQYF
cdr3_nt: TGCGCCAGCAGCCACGACGGATACGAGCAGTACTTC

j_call: TRBJ1-1
d_call: TRBD1
v_call: TRBV20-1
clone_size: .
cdr3_aa: CSASDRTGNTEAFF
cdr3_nt: TGCAGTGCTAGCGATAGGACAGGGAACACTGAAGCTTTCTTT

j_call: TRBJ1-5
d_call: .
v_call: TRBV12-5
clone_size: many
cdr3_aa: CASGLANVNQPQHF
cdr3_nt: TGTGCTAGTGGTTTGGCTAATGTGAATCAGCCCCAGCATTTT

j_call: TRBJ1-5
d_call: .
v_call: TRBV7-2
clone_size: few
cdr3_aa: CASSSGRSNQPQHF
cdr3_nt: TGTGCCAGCAGCTCCGGACGAAGCAATCAGCCCCAGCATTTT

j_call: TRBJ2-3
d_call: TRBD2
v_call: TRBV5-1
clone_size: .
cdr3_aa: CASSEGLAGDTQYF
cdr3_nt: TGCGCCAGCAGCGAGGGACTAGCGGGCGATACGCAGTATTTT

j_call: TRBJ2-3
d_call: .
v_call: TRBV7-9
clone_size: .
cdr3_aa: CASSLVVGDTQGSNF
cdr3_nt: TGTGCCAGCAGCTTAGTTGTCGGGGACACCCAAGGCTCCAATTTT

j_call: TRBJ1-1
d_call: .
v_call: TRBV20-1
clone_size: few
cdr3_aa: CSARPGHLTEAFF
cdr3_nt: TGCAGTGCTCGCCCGGGACATCTCACTGAAGCTTTCTTT

j_call: TRBJ1-2
d_call: .
v_call: TRBV14
clone_size: many
cdr3_aa: CASSQDRTPGGYTF
cdr3_nt: TGTGCCAGCAGCCAAGATCGGACGCCCGGGGGCTACACCTTC

j_call: TRBJ2-7
d_call: .
v_call: TRBV7-3
clone_size: .
cdr3_aa: CASSSGLSGAYEQYF
cdr3_nt: TGTGCCAGCAGCTCCGGACTGTCCGGGGCCTACGAGCAGTACTTC